What follows are 16 T cell receptor beta chains derived from one specimen sequenced in a study of spatial heterogeneity in lung cancer. TCRdb reanalysed the 5' RACE reads using MiXCR and keeps one entry per CDR3 protein. The sample contains under 40,000 distinct CDR3 sequences, roughly 5% of which appear only once. Time point defined: sample taken at primary tumor resection. Whole RNA obtained from tumor, nontumor lung or frozen PBMC underwent sequencing without sorting. The sequencing here drew on PBMCs, taken at surgery. The receptors stem from a female donor with early-stage non-small cell lung cancer.

This clonotype was recorded at least ten times. CDR3 nucleotides: TGCAGTGCTAGTTACAGAACGACGCTCTACGAGCAGTACTTC. This gives the protein CSASYRTTLYEQYF. The chain uses TRBV20-1 and TRBJ2-7; D is unclear. Germline V lookup: CDR1 DFQATT, CDR2 SNEGSKA (reference sequence). Trimming removed 3 bases from V and 3 bases from J, with 15 bases in between. The CDR3 is 14 residues long.

This clonotype came up many times. This chain uses TRBV7-9 with TRBJ1-2; D uncertain. Germline CDR1 SEHNR, CDR2 FQNEAQ (reference sequence). V was cut by 3 bases and J by 6 bases, with 5 bases left in between. The CDR3 runs to 11 residues. CDR3 bases: TGTGCCAGCAGCTTCGGGGATGGCTACACCTTC. It translates to CASSFGDGYTF. The full variable domain, in which reference TRBV7-9 and TRBJ1-2 provide the parts outside the CDR3, is DTGVSQNPRHKITKRGQNVTFRCDPISEHNRLYWYRQTLGQGPEFLTYFQNEAQLEKSRLLSDRFSAERPKGSFSTLEIQRTEQGDSAMYLCASSFGDGYTFGSGTRLTVV.

The J gene is TRBJ1-4, the V gene TRBV15, with D possibly TRBD1 on 5 matching bases. This CDR3 is built from 14 residues. Trimming stripped 2 bases from V and 7 bases from J, with 11 bases between. CDR1 and CDR2 from the germline V gene are LNHNV and YYDKDF (reference sequence). The CDR3 nucleotides read TGTGCCACCAGCAGATGGGAGGGGAGTGAAAAACTGTTTTTT. Encoded protein: CATSRWEGSEKLFF.

This clonotype came up many times. The chain recombines TRBV14 with TRBJ2-7; D is undetermined. This CDR3 is 11 amino acids long. Germline CDR1 SGHDN, CDR2 FVKESK. V lost 3 bases and J 3 bases, leaving 3 bases between the germline ends. Written as DNA, the CDR3 is TGTGCCAGCAGCCATGGCTACGAGCAGTACTTC. As protein: CASSHGYEQYF.

This clonotype was seen many times. This chain joins TRBV5-5 and TRBJ1-5; TRBD1 aligns across 7 bases. Trimming removed 5 bases from V and 6 bases from J; junction bases left unmatched: 8. CDR3 length: 14 amino acids. CDR1 is SGHKS and CDR2 is YYEKEE in the germline V gene (reference sequence). The CDR3 DNA is TGTGCCAGCAGGGCGGGACAGTCCTTTCAGCCCCAGCATTTT. Its translation: CASRAGQSFQPQHF.

This clonotype was detected ten times or more. The chain recombines TRBV19 with TRBJ2-2; tentative D call: TRBD1 (6 bases). CDR3 length: 15 residues. CDR1 and CDR2 from the germline V gene are LNHDA and SQIVND (reference sequence). V dropped 7 bases and J dropped 1 base, with 13 bases sitting between them. The CDR3 region has the DNA TGTGCCAGTACCAGACAGGCTTTGAACACCGGGGAGCTGTTTTTT. Amino acid sequence: CASTRQALNTGELFF.

This clonotype was recorded many times. This chain uses TRBV12-3 or TRBV12-4 with TRBJ2-3, with 10 positions matching TRBD2. The CDR3 consists of 16 residues. With V trimmed by 6 bases and J by 2 bases, 8 bases remained unmatched. The CDR3 bases are TGTGCCAGCAGCCCGAACCTAGCGGGGGCCACAGATACGCAGTATTTT. This translates into CASSPNLAGATDTQYF.

This clonotype occurred many times. V is TRBV4-3 and J is TRBJ1-2; the D gene is possibly TRBD1 (6 bases). V was shortened by 4 bases and J by 1 base, with 13 bases between the two germline ends. The germline V gene encodes CDR1 LGHNA and CDR2 YSLEER. This CDR3 is 15 amino acids long. The CDR3, as DNA: TGCGCCAGCAGCCCGGGACAAAGGGTTAACTATGGCTACACCTTC. Amino acid sequence: CASSPGQRVNYGYTF.

This clonotype was picked up many times. The V gene is TRBV7-9, the J gene TRBJ2-2; no definite D call. The V gene's germline CDR1 is SEHNR and CDR2 FQNEAQ (reference sequence). V shed 2 bases and J shed 2 bases, with 12 bases lying between them. The CDR3 loop spans 16 amino acids. CDR3 in amino acids: CASSLLWLINTGELFF. The CDR3 bases are TGTGCCAGCAGCTTATTATGGTTAATTAACACCGGGGAGCTGTTTTTT.

This clonotype was seen at least ten times. This chain joins TRBV7-9 and TRBJ1-2, with TRBD1 identical over 10 bases. V trimming: 4 bases; J trimming: 8 bases; junction bases outside the gene matches: 4. CDR1 and CDR2 from the germline V gene are SEHNR and FQNEAQ (reference sequence). This CDR3 contains 13 residues. The CDR3 here is CASSSDRGHGYTF. In nucleotides, the CDR3 is TGTGCCAGCAGCTCCGACAGGGGGCACGGCTACACCTTC. Supplemented by reference TRBV7-9 and TRBJ1-2, the full variable domain reads DTGVSQNPRHKITKRGQNVTFRCDPISEHNRLYWYRQTLGQGPEFLTYFQNEAQLEKSRLLSDRFSAERPKGSFSTLEIQRTEQGDSAMYLCASSSDRGHGYTFGSGTRLTVV.

This clonotype was detected ten times or more. The V and J genes are TRBV21-1 and TRBJ2-7. TRBV21-1 is assigned pseudogene status. The CDR3 totals 12 residues. The CDR3 bases are TGTGCCAGCAGCAAATACTGCTACGAGCAGTACTTC. Translation: CASSKYCYEQYF.

This chain connects TRBV5-1 to TRBJ2-5; weak D call: TRBD1 (7 bases). V lost 6 bases and J 4 bases, leaving 22 bases between the germline ends. The CDR3 has 16 residues. Germline assignment: CDR1 SGHRS and CDR2 YFSETQ. The CDR3 nucleotides are TGCGCCAGCACCACCCTCCAGGGGGGCCAGGGAGAGACCCAGTACTTC. Residues: CASTTLQGGQGETQYF.

This clonotype came up many times. The chain couples TRBV20-1 to TRBJ1-1; possible D gene TRBD1, 6 bases. V was pared by 0 bases and J by 1 base, with 12 bases between. CDR3 length equals 15 residues. CDR1 DFQATT and CDR2 SNEGSKA come from the germline V gene (reference sequence). The CDR3 here is CSARDYRQENTEAFF. Here the CDR3 DNA reads TGCAGTGCTAGAGATTATCGACAGGAGAACACTGAAGCTTTCTTT.

This clonotype showed up many times. The V gene is TRBV20-1, the J gene TRBJ1-1; D ambiguous. Germline V CDR1 and CDR2: DFQATT, SNEGSKA (reference sequence). The CDR3 loop spans 13 amino acids. Trimming took 6 bases from V and 11 from J, leaving 22 bases between them. CDR3 amino acids: CSASPGLARRAFF. In DNA, the CDR3 is TGCAGTGCCTCCCCGGGCCTCGCTCGAAGGGCTTTCTTT.

This clonotype was found many times. The chain recombines TRBV27 with TRBJ1-6; perhaps TRBD1 as D (6 bases). The ends were cut back, 7 bases at V and 11 bases at J, with 12 bases in the middle. The germline CDR1 and CDR2 sequences are MNHEY and SMNVEV (reference sequence). The CDR3 contains 12 residues. The CDR3 coding sequence is TGTGCCAGCACCGAGGGGGGGGCACCCCTCCACTTT. Translating it yields CASTEGGAPLHF.

This chain uses TRBV5-6 with TRBJ2-7, with D perhaps being TRBD1 or TRBD2 (5 bases each). The CDR3 extends over 15 amino acids. Trimming took off 4 bases at V and 10 bases at J, with 24 bases between the two ends. Germline V lookup: CDR1 SGHDT, CDR2 YYEEEE. In nucleotides, the CDR3 is TGTGCCAGCAGCCCCCCCCCTTGGGGACCCTCTACCCAGTACTTC. This encodes CASSPPPWGPSTQYF.